The clone carrying this T cell receptor beta chain has just one count. Its antigen is still unknown. The data are from a study of OX40 agonist ivuxolimab in advanced cancers. V was pared by 0 bases and J by 7 bases, with 7 bases between. The CDR3 extends over 13 amino acids. The germline V gene encodes CDR1 KGHSY and CDR2 FQNENV. The study's findings and limits: It was also the case that some nonresponders had low normalized T-cell clonal expansion.

Profiling relied on immunoSEQ multiplex PCR, and the TCRdb table lists in-frame clones only, not all of them. There are around 22,000 clones in the sample; almost 85% occur only once, and under 40% lies in the top ten. The specimen comprised CD4+ or CD8+ T cells sorted from blood, sampled in a trial of the OX40 agonist ivuxolimab. The clonotype originates from an adult with an advanced solid tumor such as melanoma, head and neck, liver or kidney cancer. The genes are TRBV16 and TRBJ2-1; the D is unclear. The CDR3 nucleotides read TGTGCCAGCAGCCAATCAATGGGGAATGAGCAGTTCTTC. This codes for CASSQSMGNEQFF.